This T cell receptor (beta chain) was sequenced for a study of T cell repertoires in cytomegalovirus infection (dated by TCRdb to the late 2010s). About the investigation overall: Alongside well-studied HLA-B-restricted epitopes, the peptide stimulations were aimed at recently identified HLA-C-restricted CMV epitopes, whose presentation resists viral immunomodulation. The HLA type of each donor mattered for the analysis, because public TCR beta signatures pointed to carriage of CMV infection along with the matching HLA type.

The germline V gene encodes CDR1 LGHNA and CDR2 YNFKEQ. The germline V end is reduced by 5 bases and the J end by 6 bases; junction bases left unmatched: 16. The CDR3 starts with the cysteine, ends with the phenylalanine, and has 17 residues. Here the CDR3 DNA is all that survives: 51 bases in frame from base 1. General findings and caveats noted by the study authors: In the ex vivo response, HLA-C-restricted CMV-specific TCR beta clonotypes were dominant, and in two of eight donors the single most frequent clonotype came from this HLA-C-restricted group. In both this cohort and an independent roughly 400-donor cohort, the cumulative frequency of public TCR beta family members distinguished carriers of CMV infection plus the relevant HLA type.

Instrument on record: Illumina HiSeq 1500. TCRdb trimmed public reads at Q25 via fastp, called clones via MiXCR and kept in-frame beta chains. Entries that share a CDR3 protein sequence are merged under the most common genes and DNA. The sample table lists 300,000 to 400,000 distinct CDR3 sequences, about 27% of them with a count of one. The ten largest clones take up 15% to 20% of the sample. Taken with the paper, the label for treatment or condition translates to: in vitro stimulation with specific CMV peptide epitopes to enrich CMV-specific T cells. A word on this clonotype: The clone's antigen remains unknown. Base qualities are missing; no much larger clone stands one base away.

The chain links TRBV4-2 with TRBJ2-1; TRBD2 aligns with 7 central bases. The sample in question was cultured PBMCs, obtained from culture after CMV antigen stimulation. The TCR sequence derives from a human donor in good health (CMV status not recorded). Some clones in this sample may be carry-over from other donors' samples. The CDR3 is CASSTPSGAGSPNEQFF. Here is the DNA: TGTGCCAGCAGCACACCCTCGGGAGCGGGATCCCCCAATGAGCAGTTCTTC.